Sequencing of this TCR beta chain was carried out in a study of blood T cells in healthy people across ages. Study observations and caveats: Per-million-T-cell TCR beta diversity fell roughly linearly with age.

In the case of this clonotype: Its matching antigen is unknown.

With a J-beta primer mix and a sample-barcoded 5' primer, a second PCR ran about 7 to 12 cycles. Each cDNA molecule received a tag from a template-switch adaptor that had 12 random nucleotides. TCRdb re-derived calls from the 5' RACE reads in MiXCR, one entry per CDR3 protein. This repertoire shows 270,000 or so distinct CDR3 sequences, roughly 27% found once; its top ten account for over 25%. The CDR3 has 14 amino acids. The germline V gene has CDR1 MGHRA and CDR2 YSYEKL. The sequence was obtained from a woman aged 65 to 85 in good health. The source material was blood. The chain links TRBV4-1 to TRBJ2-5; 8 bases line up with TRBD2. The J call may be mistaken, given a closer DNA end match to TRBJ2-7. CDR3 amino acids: CASTEPGLGNEQYF. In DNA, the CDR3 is TGCGCCAGCACCGAGCCGGGACTAGGGAACGAGCAGTACTTC.